A selection of T cell receptor beta chains follows, all from one sample in a study of T cell clonotyping in hematopoietic cell transplantation. Sequencing used immunoSEQ multiplex PCR; TCRdb keeps in-frame clones, though not all of them. The sample holds about 43,000 clones; 95% are singletons and the top ten take 0.85% to 1%. Specimen: peripheral blood mononuclear cells. The origin of the receptors is a man aged 30 to 45 in good health. Some clones in this sample may be carry-over from other donors' samples. Each CDR3 is given with its conserved first and last residue. Fields, in order: CDR3 DNA, CDR3 protein, V gene, clone size, J gene, D gene. D genes are given only for firm matches. Clone sizes are given selectively: once, few, many, or a class where the clone is expanded.

TGCGCCAGCAGCCAACCCGGACAGGGGTTGAGCTATGGCTACACCTTC CASSQPGQGLSYGYTF TRBV4-1 . TRBJ1-2 TRBD1
TGTGCCAGTAGTGGTCGGGATACGCAGTATTTT CASSGRDTQYF TRBV19 . TRBJ2-3 .
TGTGCCAGCAGCGTACCCGGGAGTACTGAAGCTTTCTTT CASSVPGSTEAFF TRBV9 . TRBJ1-1 .
TGCGCCAGCAGCTCGGACCCTCAGGTGGGCTCCTACGAGCAGTACTTC CASSSDPQVGSYEQYF TRBV5-1 . TRBJ2-7 .
TGTGCCAGCAGCCCATCCCGGGACCCCGGCCACAATGAGCAGTTCTTC CASSPSRDPGHNEQFF TRBV9 . TRBJ2-1 .
TGTGCCAGCAGCTCCATCAATCAGCCCCAGCATTTT CASSSINQPQHF TRBV6-6 . TRBJ1-5 .
TGTGCCAGCACCATGTTGGGGGGGCGGGATACGCAGTATTTT CASTMLGGRDTQYF TRBV5-4 . TRBJ2-3 .
TGTGCCAGTAGTACCGGCCTAGCGGGAGGGGCCACCGGGGAGCTGTTTTTT CASSTGLAGGATGELFF TRBV19 . TRBJ2-2 TRBD2
TGCGCCAGCAGCCAACCCGGGACGACTCGCGAGCAGTACTTC CASSQPGTTREQYF TRBV4-1 . TRBJ2-7 .
TGCGCCAGCAGCTTGGTGGGGGGGCCAAGGGAGCCCCAGCATTTT CASSLVGGPREPQHF TRBV5-1 . TRBJ1-5 .
TGTGCCAGCAGCCCGATGACTAGCGGCCAAGAGACCCAGTACTTC CASSPMTSGQETQYF TRBV7-9 . TRBJ2-5 TRBD2
TGCGCCAGCAGCTCTTATACCACAGGGGTCGAGGGTCAGCCCCAGCATTTT CASSSYTTGVEGQPQHF TRBV4-1 . TRBJ1-5 TRBD1
TGCGCCAGCAGCCAAGGGGGGGCTCTAGAGACCCAGTACTTC CASSQGGALETQYF TRBV4-1 . TRBJ2-5 .
TGTGCCAGTAGTGGAGACCTCAGGAATCCTTCACCCCTCCACTTT CASSGDLRNPSPLHF TRBV19 . TRBJ1-6 .
TGCAGCGTTGAAAAGGCGGCGAACACTGAAGCTTTCTTT CSVEKAANTEAFF TRBV29-1 . TRBJ1-1 .
TGCGCCAGCAGCCTTCGGACAGTGGGGACTAGCAGCTCCTACGAGCAGTACTTC CASSLRTVGTSSSYEQYF TRBV5-1 . TRBJ2-7 TRBD2
TGTGCCAGCAGCTTACGGGACAGGGGCTCCTACGAGCAGTACTTC CASSLRDRGSYEQYF TRBV11-2 . TRBJ2-7 TRBD1
TGTGCCAGTAGTCCTTGGACAGGCTCCGACACTGAAGCTTTCTTT CASSPWTGSDTEAFF TRBV19 . TRBJ1-1 TRBD1
TGTGCCAGCAGCTTAGGGGGGGGCGCTGCCTACGAGCAGTACTTC CASSLGGGAAYEQYF TRBV7-3 . TRBJ2-7 .
TGTGCCAGCAGCTTACTACTCTGGGTCGAAAGTGGCTACACCTTC CASSLLLWVESGYTF TRBV11-2 few TRBJ1-2 .
TGTGCCAGCAGCTTAGGAGCAGGCATGGAGACCCAGTACTTC CASSLGAGMETQYF TRBV7-9 . TRBJ2-5 .
TGTGCCACCAGCAGAGTTAGTGGTGCCGGGCGGGTTCAAGAGACCCAGTACTTC CATSRVSGAGRVQETQYF TRBV15 . TRBJ2-5 .
TGTGCCAGCAGCTTAGTGGGACGACCCTACGAGCAGTACTTC CASSLVGRPYEQYF TRBV11-3 . TRBJ2-7 .